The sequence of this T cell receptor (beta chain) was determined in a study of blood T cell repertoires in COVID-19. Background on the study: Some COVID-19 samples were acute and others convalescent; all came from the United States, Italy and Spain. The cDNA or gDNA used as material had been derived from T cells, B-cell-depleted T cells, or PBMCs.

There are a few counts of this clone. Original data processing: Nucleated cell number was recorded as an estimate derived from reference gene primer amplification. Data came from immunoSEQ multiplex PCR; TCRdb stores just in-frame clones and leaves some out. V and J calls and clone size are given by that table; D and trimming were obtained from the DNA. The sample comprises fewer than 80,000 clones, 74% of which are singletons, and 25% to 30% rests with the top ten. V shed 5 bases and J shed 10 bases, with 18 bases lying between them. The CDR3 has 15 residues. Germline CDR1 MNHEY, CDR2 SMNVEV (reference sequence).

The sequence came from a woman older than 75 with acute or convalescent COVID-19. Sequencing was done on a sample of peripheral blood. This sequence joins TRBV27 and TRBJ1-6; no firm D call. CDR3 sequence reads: CASSPQPPPASPLHF. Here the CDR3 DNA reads TGTGCCAGCAGTCCCCAACCCCCACCCGCGTCACCCCTCCACTTT.